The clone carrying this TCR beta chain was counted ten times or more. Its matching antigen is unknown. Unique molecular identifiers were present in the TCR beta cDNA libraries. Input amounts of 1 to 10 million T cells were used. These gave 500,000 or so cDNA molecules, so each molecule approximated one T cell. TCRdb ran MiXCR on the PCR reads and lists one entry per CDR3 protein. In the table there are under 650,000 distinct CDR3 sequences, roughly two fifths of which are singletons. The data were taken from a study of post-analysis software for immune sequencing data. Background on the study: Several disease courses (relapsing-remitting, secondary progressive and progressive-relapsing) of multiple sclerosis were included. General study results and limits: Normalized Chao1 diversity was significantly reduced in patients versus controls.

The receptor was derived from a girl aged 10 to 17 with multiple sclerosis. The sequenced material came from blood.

The CDR3 protein is CAIRGKSEDTQYF. For the CDR3, the DNA is TGTGCCATCAGAGGAAAGTCTGAAGATACGCAGTATTTT. The genes are TRBV10-3 and TRBJ2-3; D uncertain. The V and J ends lost 6 bases and 5 bases respectively, with 12 bases between them. The CDR3 spans 13 residues. CDR1 ENHRY and CDR2 SYGVKD come from the germline V gene.